The 13 T cell receptor beta chains listed next were all sequenced from one sample in a study of T cell clonotyping in hematopoietic cell transplantation. Here immunoSEQ multiplex PCR was the method, and the copy in TCRdb shows in-frame clones only, minus some. The profile shows some 15,000 clones, roughly 88% of them singletons. Sequencing was done on a sample of peripheral blood mononuclear cells. The receptors here all came from a middle-aged man in good health. Some clones in this sample may be carry-over from other donors' samples.

The chain couples TRBV7-2 to TRBJ2-1, with 8 positions matching TRBD1. CDR1 is SGHTA, CDR2 FQGNSA, per germline. V gave up 5 bases and J gave up 2 bases; unmatched junction bases: 8. The CDR3 length is 16 residues. The CDR3 DNA sequence: TGTGCCAGCAGCCTCTGGACAGGGCCTCCCTACAATGAGCAGTTCTTC. It codes for CASSLWTGPPYNEQFF. The full variable domain, with the rest looked up from reference TRBV7-2 and TRBJ2-1, is GAGVSQSPSNKVTEKGKDVELRCDPISGHTALYWYRQSLGQGLEFLIYFQGNSAPDKSGLPSDRFSAERTGGSVSTLTIQRTQQEDSAVYLCASSLWTGPPYNEQFFGPGTRLTVL.

This clone came up once. V usage is TRBV7-6 and J usage is TRBJ1-2; D remains unclear. This CDR3 is built from 13 residues. V shed 4 bases and J shed 4 bases, with 10 bases lying between them. CDR1 is SGHVS, CDR2 FNYEAQ, per germline. The CDR3 sequence is CASSSGPFYGYTF. The CDR3 nucleotides are TGTGCCAGCAGCTCCGGACCGTTCTATGGCTACACCTTC.

V usage is TRBV4-1 and J usage is TRBJ1-1; TRBD1 agrees at 7 bases. After removal of 0 bases from V and 4 bases from J, the junction contained 5 bases not matched to a gene. Germline V gene sequence: CDR1 MGHRA, CDR2 YSYEKL. CDR3 length equals 15 residues. CDR3: CASSQDLGGITEAFF. The CDR3 DNA reads as TGCGCCAGCAGCCAAGATCTAGGGGGCATCACTGAAGCTTTCTTT.

In this sample, this clone turned up a few times. This chain connects TRBV19 to TRBJ2-5; D may be TRBD1 (6 bases). This CDR3 comprises 14 residues. CDR1 and CDR2 from the germline V gene are LNHDA and SQIVND (reference sequence). V was pared by 4 bases and J by 2 bases, with 11 bases between. This CDR3 is CASSTGTLQETQYF. In DNA form, the CDR3 reads TGTGCCAGTAGTACGGGGACACTACAAGAGACCCAGTACTTC.

In this sample, this clone turned up a few times. The CDR3, as DNA: TGTGCCAGCAGCTTGGCACCAACGGACACTGAAGCTTTCTTT. Amino acids: CASSLAPTDTEAFF. This rearrangement joins TRBV7-3 to TRBJ1-1; D not resolved. This CDR3 region has 14 residues. Trimming cost V 3 bases and J 3 bases, with 11 bases left between them. CDR1 SGHTA and CDR2 FQGTGA come from the germline V gene.

This CDR3 is CSATVDQGNSPLHF. DNA of the CDR3: TGCAGCGCAACGGTCGATCAAGGGAATTCACCCCTCCACTTT. This sequence joins TRBV29-1 and TRBJ1-6; no definite D call. Between the trimmed V and J ends, which lost 7 bases and 7 bases, there was a span of 17 bases. CDR1 and CDR2 from the germline V gene are SQVTM and ANQGSEA. The length of the CDR3 is 14 residues.

The chain couples TRBV7-6 to TRBJ1-5; D is possibly TRBD1 (5 bases). CDR3 size: 18 residues. Trimming shortened V by 3 bases and J by 4 bases, and 22 bases separated the two germline ends. Germline-derived CDR1 and CDR2 are SGHVS and FNYEAQ. The CDR3 DNA sequence: TGTGCCAGCAGCTTGCGGGTCGGCAGCAGTTCAGGGAATCAGCCCCAGCATTTT. Its protein is CASSLRVGSSSGNQPQHF.

The chain combines TRBV25-1 with TRBJ2-2; a weak D match, TRBD1 (5 bases). Germline loops: CDR1 MGHDK, CDR2 SYGVNS. The CDR3 covers 13 residues. V lost 6 bases to trimming and J lost 7 bases, with 12 bases between them. The CDR3 DNA reads as TGTGCCAGCAGGGCAGGGTTCGGCGGGGAGCTGTTTTTT. Translation: CASRAGFGGELFF.

The genes are TRBV7-2 and TRBJ2-5; D might be TRBD1 (6 bases). This CDR3 has 14 residues. Trimming removed 3 bases at V and 0 bases at J, with 8 bases between. Germline V CDR1 and CDR2: SGHTA, FQGNSA. In nucleotides, the CDR3 is TGTGCCAGCAGCTTCCGGGACAACCAAGAGACCCAGTACTTC. Translating it yields CASSFRDNQETQYF. Supplemented by reference TRBV7-2 and TRBJ2-5, the full variable domain reads GAGVSQSPSNKVTEKGKDVELRCDPISGHTALYWYRQSLGQGLEFLIYFQGNSAPDKSGLPSDRFSAERTGGSVSTLTIQRTQQEDSAVYLCASSFRDNQETQYFGPGTRLLVL.

This chain connects TRBV5-1 to TRBJ2-1; 9 bases fit TRBD1. The CDR3 length is 14 residues. With 0 bases clipped from V and 5 bases from J, the junction kept 0 bases outside the gene matches. CDR1 SGHRS and CDR2 YFSETQ come from the germline V gene. The CDR3 nucleotides read TGCGCCAGCAGCTTGGGGGACAGGGACAATGAGCAGTTCTTC. Translating gives CASSLGDRDNEQFF.

Concerning this clone: The junction shows a germline mismatch at one end, possibly a read error. The chain couples TRBV6-6 to TRBJ1-5; TRBD1 matches 10 bases. This CDR3 region has 16 residues. Germline CDR1 is MNHNY and CDR2 is SVGAGI (reference sequence). CDR3 protein: CASRPQDRGSSQPQHF. CDR3 nucleotide sequence: TGTGCCAGCAGACCCCAGGACAGGGGGAGCAGTCAGCCCCAGCATTTT.

The gene calls are TRBV28 and TRBJ1-4; weak D call: TRBD1 (5 bases). Germline V gene lookup returns CDR1 MDHEN and CDR2 SYDVKM. The CDR3 has 15 amino acids. V dropped 1 base and J dropped 8 bases, with 14 bases sitting between them. CDR3 loop: CASSLLQGAGEKLFF. CDR3 DNA sequence: TGTGCCAGCAGTTTATTACAAGGGGCGGGAGAAAAACTGTTTTTT.

In its sample, this clone was seen a few times. The chain combines TRBV9 with TRBJ2-2, with D hard to call. The V and J ends lost 3 bases and 4 bases respectively, with 1 base between them. Per the germline V gene, CDR1 is SGDLS and CDR2 is YYNGEE. This CDR3 comprises 11 residues. The CDR3 DNA reads TGTGCCAGCAGCGGCACCGGGGAGCTGTTTTTT. Its translation: CASSGTGELFF.